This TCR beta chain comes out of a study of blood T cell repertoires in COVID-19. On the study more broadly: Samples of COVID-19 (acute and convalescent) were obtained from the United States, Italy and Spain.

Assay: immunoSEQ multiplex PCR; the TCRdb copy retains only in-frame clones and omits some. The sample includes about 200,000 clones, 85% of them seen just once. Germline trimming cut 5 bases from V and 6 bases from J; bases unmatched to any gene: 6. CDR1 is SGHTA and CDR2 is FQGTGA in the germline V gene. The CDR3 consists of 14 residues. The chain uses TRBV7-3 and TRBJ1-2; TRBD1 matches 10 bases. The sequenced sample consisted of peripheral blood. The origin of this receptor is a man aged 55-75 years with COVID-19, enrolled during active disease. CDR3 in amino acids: CASSTGTGDNGYTF. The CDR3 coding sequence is TGTGCCAGCAGCACCGGGACAGGGGATAATGGCTACACCTTC.